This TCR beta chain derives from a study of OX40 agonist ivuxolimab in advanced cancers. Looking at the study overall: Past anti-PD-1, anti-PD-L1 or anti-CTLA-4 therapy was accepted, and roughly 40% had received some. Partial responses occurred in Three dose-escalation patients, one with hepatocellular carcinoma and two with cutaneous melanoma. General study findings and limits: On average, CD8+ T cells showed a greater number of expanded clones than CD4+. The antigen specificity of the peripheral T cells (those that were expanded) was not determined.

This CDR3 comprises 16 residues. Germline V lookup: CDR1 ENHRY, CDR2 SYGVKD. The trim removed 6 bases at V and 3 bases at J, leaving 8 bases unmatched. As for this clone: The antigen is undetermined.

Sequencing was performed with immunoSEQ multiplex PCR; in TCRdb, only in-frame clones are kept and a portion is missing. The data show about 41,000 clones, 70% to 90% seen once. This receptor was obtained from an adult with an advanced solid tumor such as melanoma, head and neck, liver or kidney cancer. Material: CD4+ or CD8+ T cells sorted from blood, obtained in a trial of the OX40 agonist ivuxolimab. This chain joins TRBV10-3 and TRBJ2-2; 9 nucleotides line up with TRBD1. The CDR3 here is CAISRPGQGYTGELFF. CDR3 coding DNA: TGTGCCATCAGCAGGCCGGGACAGGGATACACCGGGGAGCTGTTTTTT.